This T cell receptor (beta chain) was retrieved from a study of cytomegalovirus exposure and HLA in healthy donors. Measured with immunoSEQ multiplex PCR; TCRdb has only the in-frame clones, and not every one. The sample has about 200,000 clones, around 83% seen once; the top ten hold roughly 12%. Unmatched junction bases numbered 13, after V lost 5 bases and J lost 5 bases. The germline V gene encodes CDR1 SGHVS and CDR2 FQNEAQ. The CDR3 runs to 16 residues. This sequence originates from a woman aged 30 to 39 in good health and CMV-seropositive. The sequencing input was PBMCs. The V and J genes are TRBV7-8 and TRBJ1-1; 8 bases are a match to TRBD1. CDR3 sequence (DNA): TGTGCCAGCAGCCCCACTCAATTGGACAGGGTAACTGAAGCTTTCTTT. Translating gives CASSPTQLDRVTEAFF.